This entry concerns a single T cell receptor (beta chain). The CDR3 runs 13 residues. Germline CDR1 reads SEHNR; CDR2 reads FQNEAQ (reference sequence). Trimming at V came to 11 bases and at J to 6 bases, leaving 7 bases not matched to a gene. Assay: immunoSEQ multiplex PCR; the TCRdb copy retains only in-frame clones and omits some. The sample contains 150,000 to 180,000 clones, 85% to 95% of which appear only once. The data stem from a study of control samples from healthy donors and cancer patients. The sequence came from a man in his forties in good health. V usage is TRBV7-9 and J usage is TRBJ2-7; 13 nucleotides align to TRBD2. Input material: blood. DNA for the CDR3: TGTGCCGGTGGCGGGACTAGCGGGGTCGAGCAGTACTTC. Translating it yields CAGGGTSGVEQYF.